Following are 2 T cell receptor beta chains from one sample sequenced in a study of patients and donors after allogeneic stem cell transplantation. TCRdb used MiXCR to reprocess the RT-PCR reads, holding one entry per CDR3 protein. The sample gives 200,000 to 250,000 distinct CDR3 sequences, roughly 14% of which show up once; about 9.9% is in the top ten. Material: blood, either unsorted or a sorted T cell fraction (not recorded which). Receptors were obtained from a human donor who was either an allogeneic HSCT recipient or a stem cell or donor lymphocyte infusion donor (not recorded which). It is not recorded whose cells these are; they may come from a transplant donor.

This chain links TRBV5-1 with TRBJ1-2; tentative D call: TRBD1 (5 bases). V was trimmed by 6 bases and J by 2 bases, leaving 14 bases between them. Germline CDR1 is SGHRS and CDR2 is YFSETQ. The CDR3 length is 14 residues. The CDR3 sequence: CASTTAGGNYGYTF. The CDR3 DNA follows: TGCGCCAGCACAACGGCCGGGGGAAACTATGGCTACACCTTC.

This clonotype was counted a few times. J is TRBJ1-1 and V is TRBV12-3 or TRBV12-4; D is uncertain. The V end lost 1 base, the J end lost 1 base, and 10 bases lay between the germline ends. The CDR3 loop spans 15 amino acids. The DNA of the CDR3 is TGTGCCAGCAGTTTAGAGTCCGGCAGGAACACTGAAGCTTTCTTT. Protein product: CASSLESGRNTEAFF.